This TCR beta chain was recorded in a study of T-cell memory formation after mild COVID-19. Across the study: The TCR clusters were mostly specific to one donor. Whole-study findings and limits: Contracting clones from day 15 to 85 showed balanced CD4/CD8; later expanders favored CD4+. Researchers found some responding clones in pre-infection memory, a sign that cross-reactive memory joined.

5'RACE, which relied on constant-segment primers, yielded TCR alpha and TCR beta cDNA libraries carrying sample barcodes and UMIs. TCRdb re-derived calls from the 5' RACE reads in MiXCR, one entry per CDR3 protein. The table records roughly 310,000 distinct CDR3 sequences, roughly 15% of them present only once. Per the germline V gene, CDR1 is SGHKS and CDR2 is YYEKEE (reference sequence). This CDR3 region has 13 residues. V was trimmed by 4 bases and J by 5 bases, leaving 12 bases between them. This clonotype was observed a handful of times. Its specificity is unknown. The chain uses TRBV5-5 and TRBJ2-5; D is unclear. The sample comprised PBMCs or a T cell subset sorted from them (not recorded which). This sequence originates from a man aged 18 to 29 who had mild COVID-19 (a few samples of this study predate the infection). Cell type and time point are not known. In nucleotides, the CDR3 is TGTGCCAGCAGCCCGGGCCTTACGGAGACCCAGTACTTC. Translation: CASSPGLTETQYF.